This paragraph reports one T cell receptor beta chain. The antigen this receptor binds is unknown. No base quality values were provided; no much bigger clone lies one nucleotide off. The sample is drawn from a study of T cell repertoires in ileal Crohn's disease (dated by TCRdb to between 2018 and 2021). At the level of the whole study: At the time of surgery, around a third of patients were active smokers, and the median duration of disease was 6.5 to 8.5 years. Postoperative therapy was given to about half of the patients, with thiopurines administered to more than 10 patients and anti-TNF agents administered to 20 or so patients. Endoscopic postoperative recurrence was defined as a Rutgeerts score above i0. A total of some 150 mucosal samples from 57 patients were sequenced, collected from several sites on the surgical specimen and at postoperative endoscopy. A prospective multicentre cohort supplied the 45 to 60 Crohn's disease patients whose TCR repertoires were analysed. Biopsies taken from the proximal margin of the surgical specimen made up the MI samples. Roughly 500 nanograms of biopsy DNA per sample were submitted for commercial TCRB immunosequencing. The study was conducted in parallel with a multicentre cohort built to find predictors of early endoscopic recurrence after ileocolonic resection. Surgery was performed for a complication in all patients, with stricturing disease in approximately 60% and penetrating disease in roughly 39%. What the work shows at the level of the full study, not this receptor alone: Endoscopic recurrence was linked to a higher percentage of high-frequency clones at surgery, and recurrence occurred in every patient whose clonality exceeded 26.8% (18/57). Sorted CD8 T cells carried more high-frequency clones than CD4 T cells, suggesting mucosal expansions were mainly CD8. Compared with non-smokers, patients who were active smokers at surgery showed a significantly higher proportion of clonal expansions (approximately 26% vs 17%, p=0.02). Mucosal CD4 and CD8 T cells were sorted and sequenced only in a subgroup of patients, the size of which was not stated.

The library was generated by the immunoSEQ multiplex PCR assay. A two-step, amplification bias-controlled multiplex PCR was used by Adaptive Biotechnology to amplify CDR3 regions from genomic DNA. In the first PCR, primers covered every V and J gene segment, and in the second PCR, barcodes and Illumina adapters were added. CDR3 libraries were sequenced on an Illumina instrument. The original methods were these. The analysis used both the pipelines supplied by the vendor and custom analysis of the raw data in R/Bioconductor with R version 3.3.0. Clonality, which ranges from 0 to 1, was calculated as the inverse of the normalised Shannon entropy across all productive clones. High-frequency clones were defined as the share of the repertoire occupied by the top 100 clones, with only clones passing a 95% confidence test being retained. Repertoire diversity was measured with the Simpson index, and overlap between samples was measured with the Morisita-Horn index. TCRdb carries this immuneACCESS record with in-frame sequences only. Its versions omit some clonotypes, under half of them owing to an unresolved V gene in the studies checked, with the rest unexplained. V, J and clone size were drawn from that table, and D and trimming were deduced from the DNA. This sample gives roughly 7,000 clones in total; 78% of them show up just once. 25% to 30% of the sample is taken by the ten largest.

The germline V gene gives CDR1 as MNHEY and CDR2 as SVGAGI. Deletion took 6 bases off V and 4 bases off J, with a span of 16 bases between the germline ends. Measured from the cysteine to the phenylalanine, the CDR3 is 15 residues long. Only CDR3 DNA is held: 45 bases, read in frame from base 1. Interpreted using the paper, the time point label stands for: proximal margin of the surgical specimen (macroscopically non-inflamed). To be eligible, patients had to be adults with ileal or ileocolonic Crohn's disease and an indication for ileocolonic resection. Whole ileal mucosal biopsies were kept frozen at -80 degrees C prior to DNA extraction. Genomic DNA was extracted from frozen whole biopsies using a TRizol-based method and was quantified with a NanoDrop 2000 spectrophotometer.

The sequence derives from an adult with Crohn's disease. The sequence is built from TRBV6-5 and TRBJ1-3; the D segment could be TRBD1, given 5 matching bases. The sequenced sample consisted of ileal tissue. The CDR3 has the sequence CASSPGPWEGNTIYF. The DNA sequence follows: TGTGCCAGCAGCCCGGGACCCTGGGAGGGAAACACCATATATTTT.